The 32 T cell receptor beta chains given below trace back to one sample, sequenced in a study of early T cells in non-severe SARS-CoV-2 infection. TCRdb analysed the 5' RACE reads with MiXCR anew, one entry per CDR3 protein. The sample lists about 71,000 distinct CDR3 sequences; about 14% were seen once. Sequenced material: whole blood, taken at baseline. These receptors were obtained from an adult who was a healthcare worker with PCR-confirmed SARS-CoV-2 infection or an uninfected control (not recorded which).

The chain carries TRBV7-9 and TRBJ2-7; D is ambiguous. Per the germline V gene, CDR1 is SEHNR and CDR2 is FQNEAQ (reference sequence). CDR3 size: 13 residues. V was cut by 5 bases and J by 3 bases, with 11 bases left in between. In nucleotides, the CDR3 is TGTGCCAGCAGCCCCCGGACCTTCTACGAGCAGTACTTC. Protein product: CASSPRTFYEQYF.

The rearrangement uses TRBV24-1 and TRBJ2-1; D unclear. The length of the CDR3 is 11 residues. CDR1 is KGHDR, CDR2 SFDVKD, per germline. V gave up 2 bases and J gave up 8 bases, with 3 bases separating them. The CDR3 reads CATSDWDEQFF. The CDR3 DNA reads TGTGCCACCAGTGATTGGGATGAGCAGTTCTTC.

The chain couples TRBV30 to TRBJ2-1, with D possibly matching TRBD2 (5 bases). The CDR3 is made up of 13 amino acids. Germline CDR1 GTSNPN, CDR2 SVGIG (reference sequence). V lost 1 base, J lost 4 bases, and 8 bases lay in between. CDR3 sequence (DNA): TGTGCCTGGAGTGCGGACTCTTACAATGAGCAGTTCTTC. Amino acid sequence: CAWSADSYNEQFF.

This clonotype showed up just a few times. The rearrangement links TRBV28 to TRBJ2-5; 7 bases fit TRBD2. The ends lost 6 bases at V and 4 bases at J; junction bases unmatched: 5. Germline V lookup: CDR1 MDHEN, CDR2 SYDVKM. The CDR3 consists of 13 residues. The DNA of the CDR3 is TGTGCCAGCAGACGGGGAGGGGTAGAGACCCAGTACTTC. Its protein is CASRRGGVETQYF.

This clonotype came up a few times. The rearrangement uses TRBV7-9 and TRBJ2-7, with D possibly being TRBD1 (6 bases). The CDR3 loop spans 14 amino acids. Trimming left V 2 bases short and J 2 bases short, with 10 bases between. Germline loops: CDR1 SEHNR, CDR2 FQNEAQ (reference sequence). CDR3 in amino acids: CASSLWTATYEQYF. The CDR3 DNA sequence: TGTGCCAGCAGCTTATGGACAGCTACCTACGAGCAGTACTTC. Using reference TRBV7-9 and TRBJ2-7 for the parts outside the CDR3, the full variable domain is DTGVSQNPRHKITKRGQNVTFRCDPISEHNRLYWYRQTLGQGPEFLTYFQNEAQLEKSRLLSDRFSAERPKGSFSTLEIQRTEQGDSAMYLCASSLWTATYEQYFGPGTRLTVT.

At least ten counts were recorded for this clonotype. The chain links TRBV18 to TRBJ1-5, with 9 bases lining up with TRBD1. After removal of 8 bases from V and 6 bases from J, the junction contained 8 bases not matched to a gene. The CDR3 runs to 14 residues. Germline V CDR1 and CDR2: KGHSH, LQKENI. CDR3 loop: CASTGQGAGQPQHF. The CDR3, as DNA: TGTGCCAGCACGGGACAGGGCGCAGGTCAGCCCCAGCATTTT.

This clonotype was recorded at least ten times. J is TRBJ2-5 and V is TRBV7-6; TRBD1 or TRBD2 may be the D gene (5 bases each). This CDR3 has 13 residues. Trimming shortened V by 3 bases and J by 4 bases, and 9 bases separated the two germline ends. Germline values: CDR1 SGHVS, CDR2 FNYEAQ. The CDR3 region has the DNA TGTGCCAGCAGCTTGGGACGTAGAGAGACCCAGTACTTC. It is translated as CASSLGRRETQYF.

This clonotype has only a few counts. V and J are TRBV7-9 and TRBJ2-7; D unresolved. V gave up 4 bases and J gave up 5 bases, with 12 bases separating them. CDR1 is SEHNR, CDR2 FQNEAQ, per germline (reference sequence). The CDR3 has 13 amino acids. The CDR3 loop is CASSSSFGNEQYF. CDR3 coding DNA: TGTGCCAGCAGCTCTTCGTTTGGGAACGAGCAGTACTTC.

The chain recombines TRBV7-2 with TRBJ2-1; 7 nucleotides align to TRBD2. Unmatched junction bases numbered 15, after V lost 1 base and J lost 15 bases. The germline V gene has CDR1 SGHTA and CDR2 FQGNSA. The CDR3 extends over 15 amino acids. CDR3 region: CASSLEPVGLGVRFF. The CDR3 DNA is TGTGCCAGCAGCTTAGAACCCGTCGGACTAGGAGTACGGTTCTTC.

This clonotype was observed a few times. The chain uses TRBV7-8 and TRBJ2-1, with D possibly being TRBD2 (5 bases). V was shortened by 4 bases and J by 10 bases, with 11 bases between the two germline ends. CDR3 length: 12 residues. Germline values: CDR1 SGHVS, CDR2 FQNEAQ. The CDR3 DNA sequence: TGTGCCAGCAGCTCCTGGGGAGAGGAGCAGTTCTTC. Its translation is CASSSWGEEQFF.

This clonotype was counted only a few times. The chain recombines TRBV7-9 with TRBJ2-1; D is undetermined. V lost 5 bases, J lost 2 bases, and 10 bases lay in between. The CDR3 length is 14 residues. Germline CDR1 is SEHNR and CDR2 is FQNEAQ (reference sequence). The CDR3 coding sequence is TGTGCCAGCAGCCCGGTCCAAACCTACAATGAGCAGTTCTTC. Its translation: CASSPVQTYNEQFF.

This clonotype was detected a few times. The chain links TRBV7-9 to TRBJ2-3; 7 bases line up with TRBD2. Germline-derived CDR1 and CDR2 are SEHNR and FQNEAQ (reference sequence). V lost 7 bases, J lost 5 bases, and 15 bases stayed unmatched. The length of the CDR3 is 16 residues. The CDR3 region is CASTRSLGGSQDTQYF. The CDR3 bases are TGTGCCAGCACCCGATCGCTAGGCGGGAGCCAAGATACGCAGTATTTT.

This chain joins TRBV9 and TRBJ2-4; D remains ambiguous. V was trimmed by 1 base and J by 0 bases, leaving 2 bases between them. The germline V gene has CDR1 SGDLS and CDR2 YYNGEE. The CDR3 runs 13 residues. Here the CDR3 reads CASSVTAKNIQYF. Written as DNA, the CDR3 is TGTGCCAGCAGCGTAACAGCCAAAAACATTCAGTACTTC.

The chain recombines TRBV27 with TRBJ1-6; D is possibly TRBD1 (5 bases). Germline V CDR1 and CDR2: MNHEY, SMNVEV (reference sequence). The CDR3 is made up of 18 amino acids. The germline V and J ends were trimmed by 6 bases and 7 bases, with 25 bases remaining between them. The CDR3 nucleotides read TGTGCCAGCAGCCCAAGGCCACAGGCGGGCCTCGGGAATTCACCCCTCCACTTT. Protein product: CASSPRPQAGLGNSPLHF.

This clonotype was detected ten times or more. The chain recombines TRBV2 with TRBJ1-5, with 7 bases identical to TRBD1. Trimming took 0 bases from V and 2 from J; bases not matched to a gene: 4. This CDR3 region has 16 residues. Germline CDR1 is SNHLY and CDR2 is FYNNEI. The DNA for the CDR3 is TGTGCCAGCAGTGAAGCAGGGGGCGAAGGCAATCAGCCCCAGCATTTT. Protein: CASSEAGGEGNQPQHF.

The gene calls are TRBV20-1 and TRBJ2-1; the match to TRBD2 covers 10 bases. With 6 bases clipped from V and 7 bases from J, the junction kept 12 bases outside the gene matches. The CDR3 extends over 15 amino acids. From germline, CDR1 is DFQATT and CDR2 SNEGSKA (reference sequence). CDR3 DNA: TGCAGTGCGAGGACTAGCGGAGACTTTAGTAATGAGCAGTTCTTC. This codes for CSARTSGDFSNEQFF.

V gene TRBV12-3 or TRBV12-4 combines with J gene TRBJ1-1, with TRBD1 as a possible D gene (5 bases). There are 13 residues in the CDR3. V was trimmed by 11 bases and J by 4 bases, leaving 17 bases between them. CDR3 bases: TGTGCCCTGAGTTCTTCGGGGGGCACTGAAGCTTTCTTT. It translates to CALSSSGGTEAFF.

The chain has TRBV5-1 and TRBJ2-7; 8 nucleotides match TRBD1. CDR3 length: 14 amino acids. The V gene's germline CDR1 is SGHRS and CDR2 YFSETQ. Trimming cost V 3 bases and J 2 bases; bases outside gene matches: 4. This CDR3 reads CASSSGTGPYEQYF. The CDR3, as DNA: TGCGCCAGCAGCTCGGGGACAGGACCCTACGAGCAGTACTTC.

The sample holds many counts of this clonotype. The chain is built from TRBV27 and TRBJ2-7; 8 nucleotides agree with TRBD2. The CDR3 has 13 residues. Looked up from germline, CDR1 is MNHEY and CDR2 is SMNVEV (reference sequence). The V gene end was trimmed by 3 bases and the J gene end by 4 bases; junction bases not matched to a gene: 2. The CDR3 DNA follows: TGTGCCAGCAGTTTGGCGGGAGGTTACGAGCAGTACTTC. Amino acid sequence: CASSLAGGYEQYF.

The chain couples TRBV5-1 to TRBJ2-3; D unresolved. The V and J ends lost 0 bases and 4 bases respectively, with 12 bases between them. Germline loops: CDR1 SGHRS, CDR2 YFSETQ. The CDR3 sequence is 15 residues long. CDR3 amino acids: CASSLGASRPDTQYF. The CDR3 DNA follows: TGCGCCAGCAGCTTGGGAGCAAGCCGTCCAGATACGCAGTATTTT. The full variable domain, rest sourced from reference TRBV5-1 and TRBJ2-3, is KAGVTQTPRYLIKTRGQQVTLSCSPISGHRSVSWYQQTPGQGLQFLFEYFSETQRNKGNFPGRFSGRQFSNSRSEMNVSTLELGDSALYLCASSLGASRPDTQYFGPGTRLTVL.

The chain is built from TRBV7-9 and TRBJ2-2, with TRBD1 matching 8 bases. V lost 5 bases to trimming and J lost 7 bases; unmatched junction nucleotides: 3. The CDR3 covers 13 residues. Germline CDR1 reads SEHNR; CDR2 reads FQNEAQ (reference sequence). The CDR3 DNA is TGTGCCAGCAGCCCACAGGGGGACGGGGAGCTGTTTTTT. Translation: CASSPQGDGELFF.

The V call is TRBV2, the J call TRBJ2-5; D is perhaps TRBD1 or TRBD2 (5 bases each). V was clipped by 8 bases and J by 2 bases, with 12 bases between them. The CDR3 sequence is 13 residues long. Germline CDR1 and CDR2: SNHLY and FYNNEI. The CDR3 bases are TGTGCCAGCGGGGAGACAGTGCAAGAGACCCAGTACTTC. Residues: CASGETVQETQYF. Using reference TRBV2 and TRBJ2-5 for the parts outside the CDR3, the full variable domain is EPEVTQTPSHQVTQMGQEVILRCVPISNHLYFYWYRQILGQKVEFLVSFYNNEISEKSEIFDDQFSVERPDGSNFTLKIRSTKLEDSAMYFCASGETVQETQYFGPGTRLLVL.

This clonotype was observed a handful of times. The chain joins TRBV28 to TRBJ2-7; unclear D gene. The V and J ends lost 5 bases and 9 bases respectively, with 11 bases between them. The CDR3 length is 11 residues. Germline values: CDR1 MDHEN, CDR2 SYDVKM. The CDR3: CASSQPDSQYF. CDR3 in DNA: TGTGCCAGCAGTCAACCCGATTCGCAGTACTTC.

This clonotype was observed at least ten times. The genes are TRBV20-1 and TRBJ2-7; 7 bases match TRBD2. Trimming took 2 bases from V and 3 from J; bases not matched to a gene: 7. CDR3 size: 14 residues. Germline V gene sequence: CDR1 DFQATT, CDR2 SNEGSKA (reference sequence). CDR3 in amino acids: CSARRAGAHYEQYF. As DNA, the CDR3 is TGCAGTGCTAGAAGGGCGGGAGCCCACTACGAGCAGTACTTC.

This clonotype has ten or more counts. This chain links TRBV7-9 with TRBJ2-1, with D uncertain. V lost 5 bases, J lost 0 bases, and 11 bases lay in between. CDR3 size: 15 residues. Germline V gives CDR1 SEHNR, CDR2 FQNEAQ (reference sequence). The CDR3 loop is CASSRRMASYNEQFF. The DNA of the CDR3 is TGTGCCAGCAGCCGAAGAATGGCCTCCTACAATGAGCAGTTCTTC.

This clonotype was seen more than once but under ten times. This chain links TRBV9 with TRBJ1-2; 7 positions agree with TRBD1. Germline CDR1 reads SGDLS; CDR2 reads YYNGEE. The trim removed 4 bases at V and 4 bases at J, leaving 10 bases unmatched. The CDR3 loop spans 15 amino acids. DNA of the CDR3: TGTGCCAGCAGCATCCGGGACAGCTTATTCTATGGCTACACCTTC. Its translation is CASSIRDSLFYGYTF. Combining the CDR3 with reference TRBV9 and TRBJ1-2 gives the whole variable domain DSGVTQTPKHLITATGQRVTLRCSPRSGDLSVYWYQQSLDQGLQFLIQYYNGEERAKGNILERFSAQQFPDLHSELNLSSLELGDSALYFCASSIRDSLFYGYTFGSGTRLTVV.

This clonotype came up a few times. The J gene is TRBJ2-5, the V gene TRBV7-2; D is unclear. Germline-derived CDR1 and CDR2 are SGHTA and FQGNSA. V was pared by 2 bases and J by 12 bases, with 1 base between. This CDR3 is built from 8 residues. CDR3 nucleotides: TGTGCCAGCAGCTTAAAGTACTTC. It specifies CASSLKYF.

This clonotype has only a few counts. V and J are TRBV12-3 or TRBV12-4 and TRBJ2-1; weak D call: TRBD1 (6 bases). There are 12 residues in the CDR3. V shed 4 bases and J shed 6 bases, with 7 bases lying between them. CDR3: CASSWTVNEQFF. In DNA form, the CDR3 reads TGTGCCAGCAGTTGGACAGTCAATGAGCAGTTCTTC.

This clonotype was found a few times. V usage is TRBV4-1 and J usage is TRBJ2-7, with 15 bases identical to TRBD2. There are 16 residues in the CDR3. Trimming took 4 bases from V and 3 from J; bases not matched to a gene: 4. Germline V gene lookup returns CDR1 MGHRA and CDR2 YSYEKL. This CDR3 reads CASSRGLAGGHYEQYF. For the CDR3, the DNA is TGCGCCAGCAGCCGTGGACTAGCGGGAGGGCACTACGAGCAGTACTTC.

V usage is TRBV12-3 or TRBV12-4 and J usage is TRBJ2-3; 7 nucleotides agree with TRBD2. Trimming removed 1 base from V and 0 bases from J; junction bases left unmatched: 4. The CDR3 is 16 residues long. Written as DNA, the CDR3 is TGTGCCAGCAGTTTAGAAGCGGGAACTAGCACAGATACGCAGTATTTT. Its protein product is CASSLEAGTSTDTQYF.

A few counts support this clonotype. The chain employs TRBV7-9 and TRBJ2-7, with 9 bases identical to TRBD2. Per the germline V gene, CDR1 is SEHNR and CDR2 is FQNEAQ (reference sequence). With V trimmed by 5 bases and J by 4 bases, 9 bases remained unmatched. The CDR3 spans 15 residues. CDR3 in DNA: TGTGCCAGCAGCGCCCTAGCGGGAAAGACGTACGAGCAGTACTTC. This codes for CASSALAGKTYEQYF.

CDR3 bases: TGTGCCAGCAGCTTGGCCGGGAGGGCAGATACGCAGTATTTT. Encoded protein: CASSLAGRADTQYF. The chain is built from TRBV5-5 and TRBJ2-3; TRBD2 matches 8 bases. The CDR3 sequence is 14 residues long. Germline CDR1 and CDR2: SGHKS and YYEKEE (reference sequence). V dropped 0 bases and J dropped 4; count of bases not matched to a gene: 1.